This T cell receptor beta chain was captured in a study of human T cells and chemical hapten exposure. On the study more broadly: Diphenylcyclopropenone, dosed weekly to the scalp, was given to patients throughout the roughly 24-week study. Variation in per-sample TCR yields came mainly from small pooled library volume differences.

As for this clonotype: The antigen is undetermined.

Time point: pre-sensitization, week 0. Described treatment: therapeutic diphenylcyclopropenone sensitization with weekly scalp DPC. TCRdb passed the RACE reads through MiXCR, listing each CDR3 protein once. The repertoire holds some 200,000 distinct CDR3 sequences, with approximately 31% as singletons. Trimming cost V 4 bases and J 4 bases, with 12 bases left between them. The CDR3 runs 13 residues. Germline loops: CDR1 SGHDT, CDR2 YYEEEE. Study conclusions and caveats: DPC sensitization did not alter TCRs above 1 in 1000 frequency.

Sequencing was performed on whole blood, taken in connection with sensitization to the hapten diphenylcyclopropenone (DPC). This chain links TRBV5-6 with TRBJ2-7; tentative D call: TRBD1 (5 bases). The clonotype originates from a young woman with alopecia areata. Some clones in this sample may be carry-over from other donors' samples. The CDR3 DNA follows: TGTGCCAGCAGCACGTCAGGGATATACGAGCAGTACTTC. This gives the protein CASSTSGIYEQYF.